This T cell receptor beta chain was identified in a study of blood T cell repertoires in COVID-19. Study details: Sample material is recorded as cDNA or gDNA derived from T cells, B-cell-depleted T cells, or PBMCs.

Per the authors' pipeline: Amplified reference gene primers provided the basis for estimating nucleated cell counts. Clones were sequenced by immunoSEQ multiplex PCR, and TCRdb holds only the in-frame ones, with some missing. For V, J and clone size, that table is used; D and trimming come from the DNA. The sample consists of more than 100,000 clones, about 90% of them appearing once. CDR1 and CDR2 from the germline V gene are SNHLY and FYNNEI. The germline V and J ends were trimmed by 6 bases and 8 bases, with 14 bases remaining between them. This CDR3 has 14 residues. The source material was peripheral blood. This chain connects TRBV2 to TRBJ1-6; TRBD1 might be the D (6 bases). The sequence was collected from a woman in her 70s with acute or convalescent COVID-19. CDR3 DNA: TGTGCCAGCAGGGGTTTGAGGGGGTATTCACCCCTCCACTTT. Translated, it gives CASRGLRGYSPLHF.